The clone carrying this TCR beta chain occurred many times. Its antigen is unknown. V shed 6 bases and J 4 bases; nucleotides not matched to a gene: 4. From germline, CDR1 is ENHRY and CDR2 SYGVKD. The CDR3 sequence is 14 residues long. It was with unique molecular identifiers that the TCRbeta library was prepared. One entry per CDR3 protein results from TCRdb running MiXCR on the PCR reads. The sample contains about 210,000 distinct CDR3 sequences, roughly 18% of which appear only once. The sample is drawn from a study of T-cell reconstitution after alpha-beta-depleted transplantation in children. Overall study findings and caveats: One year after transplant, T-cell counts and diversity came mostly from newly produced T cells.

Specimen: PBMCs, mostly from graft donor cells, collected 360 days after TCRalphabeta/CD19-depleted stem cell transplant. The chain is built from TRBV10-3 and TRBJ2-3, with 10 positions matching TRBD2. This clonotype was sampled from a male patient between 2 and 15 years old who had a stem cell transplant for acute lymphoblastic leukemia, so the T cells may come from the graft donor. CDR3 sequence: CAIRSGGAADTQYF. Written as DNA, the CDR3 is TGTGCCATCAGGAGCGGGGGGGCCGCAGATACGCAGTATTTT.